This T cell receptor beta chain was identified in a study of blood T cell repertoires in COVID-19. Study-level background: Some COVID-19 samples were acute and others convalescent; all came from the United States, Italy and Spain. T cells, B-cell-depleted T cells, or PBMCs provided the cDNA or gDNA that served as material.

In the study's own analysis: Estimation of nucleated cell counts relied on the amplification of reference gene primers. Libraries were prepared by immunoSEQ multiplex PCR; TCRdb keeps only in-frame clonotypes and omits some of them. D and trimming were read from the DNA, whereas the V and J calls and clone size are those reported in that table. The profile covers over 100,000 clones, with roughly nine tenths appearing a single time and 5.1% taken by the ten largest. This clone has a single count. This TCR was sampled from a human donor in a cohort sampled during active COVID-19. Sequenced input: peripheral blood.

The CDR3 sequence: CASSRQGRQPQHF. CDR3 DNA sequence: TGTGCCAGCAGCAGACAGGGACGTCAGCCCCAGCATTTT. The chain carries TRBV6-5 and TRBJ1-5, with 7 bases fitting TRBD1. J was trimmed by 6 bases and V by 6 bases; bases with no gene match: 5. Per germline, CDR1 MNHEY and CDR2 SVGAGI. The CDR3 is made up of 13 amino acids.